One sample yielded the 6 T cell receptor beta chains listed below, sequenced in a study of shared clonotypes between healthy human individuals. As defined, naive CD8 cells were CD45RO-negative and positively selected for CCR7, with terminally differentiated effector memory CD45RA+ cells excluded. Clones were sequenced by immunoSEQ multiplex PCR, and TCRdb holds only the in-frame ones, with some missing. The sample has millions of clones, around 96% seen once. What was sequenced was naive CD8+ T cells sorted from blood. The receptors originated from a man aged 18 to 35 in good health.

Comments on this clone: Additional DNA sequences in this sample encode the identical CDR3. The chain employs TRBV4-1 and TRBJ2-7; D could derive from TRBD1 or TRBD2 (5 bases each). The germline V and J ends were trimmed by 0 bases and 1 base, with 7 bases remaining between them. The CDR3 has 14 residues. Germline assignment: CDR1 MGHRA and CDR2 YSYEKL. CDR3 amino acids: CASSQDGGSYEQYF. The CDR3 DNA reads TGCGCCAGCAGCCAAGATGGGGGTTCCTACGAGCAGTACTTC.

With regard to this clone: Other DNA sequences in the same sample also yield this CDR3. The rearrangement uses TRBV6-5 and TRBJ2-7, with D perhaps given as TRBD1 or TRBD2 (5 bases each). Germline V gene lookup returns CDR1 MNHEY and CDR2 SVGAGI. The CDR3 spans 14 residues. V gave up 2 bases and J gave up 0 bases, with 8 bases separating them. DNA for the CDR3: TGTGCCAGCAGTTACGGGGACGGCTCCTACGAGCAGTACTTC. The encoded protein is CASSYGDGSYEQYF.

The chain recombines TRBV2 with TRBJ1-4, with TRBD1 as a possible D gene (6 bases). CDR1 SNHLY and CDR2 FYNNEI come from the germline V gene. The CDR3 contains 16 residues. V was trimmed by 0 bases and J by 6 bases, leaving 14 bases between them. DNA of the CDR3: TGTGCCAGCAGTGAAGCAACGGGGACAAGAGATGAAAAACTGTTTTTT. The encoded protein is CASSEATGTRDEKLFF.

The V gene is TRBV27, the J gene TRBJ1-3; the D is unclear. Trimming stripped 0 bases from V and 0 bases from J, with 3 bases between. CDR1 and CDR2 from the germline V gene are MNHEY and SMNVEV (reference sequence). This CDR3 spans 14 amino acids. The CDR3 here is CASSLSYSGNTIYF. The CDR3 nucleotides read TGTGCCAGCAGTTTATCCTACTCTGGAAACACCATATATTTT.

This clone was observed once. The chain is built from TRBV6-5 and TRBJ2-1, with D perhaps matching TRBD2 (5 bases). This CDR3 comprises 14 residues. The germline CDR1 and CDR2 sequences are MNHEY and SVGAGI. Trimming cost V 4 bases and J 8 bases, with 15 bases left between them. DNA of the CDR3: TGTGCCAGCAGTTTCATGGAGGTATCGGATGAGCAGTTCTTC. Translating gives CASSFMEVSDEQFF.

The chain combines TRBV4-1 with TRBJ2-2; no clear D gene. Germline loops: CDR1 MGHRA, CDR2 YSYEKL. With 4 bases removed from V and 8 bases from J, the gap between germline ends came to 14 bases. This CDR3 is 14 amino acids long. Here the CDR3 reads CASSPQVDGGELFF. In nucleotides, the CDR3 is TGCGCCAGCAGCCCCCAGGTGGACGGAGGGGAGCTGTTTTTT.